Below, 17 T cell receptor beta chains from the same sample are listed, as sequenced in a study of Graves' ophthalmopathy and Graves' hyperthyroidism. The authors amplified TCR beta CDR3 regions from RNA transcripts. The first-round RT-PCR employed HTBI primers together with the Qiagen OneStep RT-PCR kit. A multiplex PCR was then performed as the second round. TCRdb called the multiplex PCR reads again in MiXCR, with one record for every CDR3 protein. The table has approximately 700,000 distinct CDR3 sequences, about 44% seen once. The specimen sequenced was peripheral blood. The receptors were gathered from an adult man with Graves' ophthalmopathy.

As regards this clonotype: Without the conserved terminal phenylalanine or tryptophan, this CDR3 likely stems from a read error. CDR3 sequence reads: CASSTGRGTEAFL. The DNA for the CDR3 is TGTGCCAGCAGTACGGGTCGTGGCACTGAAGCTTTCCTT. This rearrangement joins TRBV11-2 to TRBJ1-1; D not resolved. The CDR3 totals 13 residues. The germline gives CDR1 SGHAT, CDR2 FQNNGV. Trimming removed 6 bases from V and 4 bases from J, with 12 bases in between.

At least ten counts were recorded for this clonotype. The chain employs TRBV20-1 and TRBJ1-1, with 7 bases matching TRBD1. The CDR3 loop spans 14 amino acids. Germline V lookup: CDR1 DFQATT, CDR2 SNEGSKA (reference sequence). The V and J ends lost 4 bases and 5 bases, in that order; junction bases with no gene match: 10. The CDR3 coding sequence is TGCAGTGCTATTCCCCCGGGACAGCGGACTGAAGCTTTCTTT. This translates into CSAIPPGQRTEAFF.

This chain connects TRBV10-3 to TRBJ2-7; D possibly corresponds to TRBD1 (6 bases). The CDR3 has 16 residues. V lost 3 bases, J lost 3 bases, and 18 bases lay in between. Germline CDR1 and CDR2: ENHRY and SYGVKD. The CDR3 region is CAISDSGHATIYEQYF. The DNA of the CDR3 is TGTGCCATCAGTGACTCGGGACACGCCACGATCTACGAGCAGTACTTC.

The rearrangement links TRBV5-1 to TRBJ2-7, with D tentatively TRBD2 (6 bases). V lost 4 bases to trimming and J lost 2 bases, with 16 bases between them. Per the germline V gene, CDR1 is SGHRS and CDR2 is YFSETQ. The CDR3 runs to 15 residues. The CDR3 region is CASSPLGRTPYEQYF. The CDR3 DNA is TGCGCCAGCAGCCCCCTAGGGAGGACGCCCTACGAGCAGTACTTC. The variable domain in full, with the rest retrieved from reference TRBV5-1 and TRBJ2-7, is KAGVTQTPRYLIKTRGQQVTLSCSPISGHRSVSWYQQTPGQGLQFLFEYFSETQRNKGNFPGRFSGRQFSNSRSEMNVSTLELGDSALYLCASSPLGRTPYEQYFGPGTRLTVT.

The CDR3 nucleotides are TGTGCCAGCAGTGAAACGGGGACAGGGCCGGAAAAACTGTTTTTT. Its translation is CASSETGTGPEKLFF. This chain joins TRBV7-9 and TRBJ1-4; 9 bases line up with TRBD1. Unmatched junction bases numbered 10, after V lost 6 bases and J lost 8 bases. The CDR3 sequence is 15 residues long. CDR1 is SEHNR, CDR2 FQNEAQ, per germline (reference sequence).

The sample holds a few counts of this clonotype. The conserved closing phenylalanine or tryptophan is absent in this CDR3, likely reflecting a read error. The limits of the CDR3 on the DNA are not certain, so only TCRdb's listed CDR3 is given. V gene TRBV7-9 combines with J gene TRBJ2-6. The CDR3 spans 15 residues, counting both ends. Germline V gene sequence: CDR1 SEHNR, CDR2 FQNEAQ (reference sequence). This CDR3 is CASSPRYSGANVLVL.

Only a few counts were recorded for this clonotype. As DNA, the CDR3 is TGTGCCAGCAGCGTAAATCAGGGTCGGGAGACCCAGTACTTC. As protein: CASSVNQGRETQYF. The gene calls are TRBV7-8 and TRBJ2-5, with D maybe TRBD1 (5 bases). V shed 5 bases and J shed 5 bases, with 15 bases lying between them. The CDR3 has 14 residues. Germline lookup yields CDR1 SGHVS and CDR2 FQNEAQ.

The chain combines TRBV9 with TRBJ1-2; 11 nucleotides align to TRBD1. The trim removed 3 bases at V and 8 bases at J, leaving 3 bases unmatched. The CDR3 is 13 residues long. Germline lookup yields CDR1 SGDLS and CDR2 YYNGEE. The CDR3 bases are TGTGCCAGCAGCGGGACAGGGGGCGAGGGCTACACCTTC. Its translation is CASSGTGGEGYTF.

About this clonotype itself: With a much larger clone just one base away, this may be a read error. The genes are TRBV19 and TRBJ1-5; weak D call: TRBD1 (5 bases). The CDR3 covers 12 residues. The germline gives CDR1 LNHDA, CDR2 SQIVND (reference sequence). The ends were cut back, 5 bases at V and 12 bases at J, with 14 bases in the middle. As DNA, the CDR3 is TGTGCCAGTAGTGTCCAAGACAGTTACCAGCATTTT. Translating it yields CASSVQDSYQHF.

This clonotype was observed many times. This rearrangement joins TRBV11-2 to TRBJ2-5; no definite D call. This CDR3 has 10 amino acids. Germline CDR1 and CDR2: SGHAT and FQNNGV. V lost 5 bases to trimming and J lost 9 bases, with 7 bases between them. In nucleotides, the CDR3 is TGTGCCAGCAGCCTCGAAGCCCAGTACTTC. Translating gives CASSLEAQYF. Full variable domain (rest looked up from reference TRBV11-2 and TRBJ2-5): EAGVAQSPRYKIIEKRQSVAFWCNPISGHATLYWYQQILGQGPKLLIQFQNNGVVDDSQLPKDRFSAERLKGVDSTLKIQPAKLEDSAVYLCASSLEAQYFGPGTRLLVL.

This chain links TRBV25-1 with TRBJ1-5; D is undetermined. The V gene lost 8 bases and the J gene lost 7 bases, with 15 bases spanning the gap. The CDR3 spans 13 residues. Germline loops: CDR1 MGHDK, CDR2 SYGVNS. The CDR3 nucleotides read TGTGCCAGCCTGACTCCCGGGTACCAGCCCCAGCATTTT. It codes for CASLTPGYQPQHF.

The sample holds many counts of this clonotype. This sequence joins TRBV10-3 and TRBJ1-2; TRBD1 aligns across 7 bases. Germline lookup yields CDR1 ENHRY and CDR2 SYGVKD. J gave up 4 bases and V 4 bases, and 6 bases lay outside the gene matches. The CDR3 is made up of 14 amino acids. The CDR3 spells CAISGDSPTYGYTF. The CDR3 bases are TGTGCCATCAGTGGGGACAGTCCAACCTATGGCTACACCTTC.

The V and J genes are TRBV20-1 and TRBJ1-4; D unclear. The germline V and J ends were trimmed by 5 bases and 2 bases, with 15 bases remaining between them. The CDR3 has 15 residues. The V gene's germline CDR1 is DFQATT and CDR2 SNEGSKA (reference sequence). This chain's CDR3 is CSARPPGSTNEKLFF. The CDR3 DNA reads TGCAGTGCTCGGCCCCCAGGTTCCACTAATGAAAAACTGTTTTTT.

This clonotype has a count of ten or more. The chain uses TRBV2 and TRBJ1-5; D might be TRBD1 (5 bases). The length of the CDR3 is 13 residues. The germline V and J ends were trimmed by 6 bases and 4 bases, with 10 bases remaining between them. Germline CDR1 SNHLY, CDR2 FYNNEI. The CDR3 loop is CASRGHMNQPQHF. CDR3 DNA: TGTGCCAGCAGAGGACATATGAATCAGCCCCAGCATTTT.

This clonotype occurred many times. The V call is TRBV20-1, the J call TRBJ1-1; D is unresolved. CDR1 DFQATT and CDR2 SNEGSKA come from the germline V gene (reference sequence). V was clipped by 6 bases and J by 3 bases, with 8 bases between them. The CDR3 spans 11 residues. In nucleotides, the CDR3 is TGCAGTGCCAGATCTCACACTGAAGCTTTCTTT. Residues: CSARSHTEAFF.

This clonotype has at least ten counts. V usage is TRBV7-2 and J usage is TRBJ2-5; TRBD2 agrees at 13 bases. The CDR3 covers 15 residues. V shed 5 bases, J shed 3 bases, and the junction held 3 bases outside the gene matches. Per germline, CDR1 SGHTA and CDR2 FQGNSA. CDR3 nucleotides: TGTGCCAGCAGCCCCGGACTAGCGGGGGAAGAGACCCAGTACTTC. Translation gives CASSPGLAGEETQYF.

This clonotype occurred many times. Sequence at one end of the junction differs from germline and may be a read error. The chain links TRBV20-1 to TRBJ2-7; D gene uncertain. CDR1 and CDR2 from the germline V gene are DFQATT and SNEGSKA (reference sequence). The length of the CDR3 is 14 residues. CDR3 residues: CSARDPTKMYEQYF. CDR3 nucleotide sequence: TGCAGTGCCAGAGATCCGACCAAGATGTACGAGCAGTACTTC.